This T cell receptor (beta chain) was profiled in a study of human T cells and chemical hapten exposure. Study at large: Patients got weekly scalp diphenylcyclopropenone doses over the roughly 24-week study. Patch tests delivered 0.01% DPC to the upper back and were evaluated at 6 days.

One entry per CDR3 protein results from TCRdb running MiXCR on the RACE reads. The sample carries under 400,000 distinct CDR3 sequences, roughly 5% recorded once. The CDR3 runs 12 residues. V was cut by 3 bases and J by 4 bases, with 6 bases left in between. Germline CDR1 is SNHLY and CDR2 is FYNNEI. The time point: pre-sensitization, week 0. Treatment described: therapeutic diphenylcyclopropenone sensitization with weekly scalp DPC. Drawing of blood took place ahead of applying each patch test. Unfractionated whole blood was the source of the extracted total RNA. This TCR came from a woman aged 45-60 years with alopecia areata. Some clones in this sample may be carry-over from other donors' samples. The rearrangement uses TRBV2 and TRBJ1-1, with no clear D. The sequencing here drew on whole blood, taken in connection with sensitization to the hapten diphenylcyclopropenone (DPC). This CDR3 reads CASSEVSTEAFF. CDR3 coding DNA: TGTGCCAGCAGTGAGGTGTCCACTGAAGCTTTCTTT. The full variable domain, in which reference TRBV2 and TRBJ1-1 provide the parts outside the CDR3, is EPEVTQTPSHQVTQMGQEVILRCVPISNHLYFYWYRQILGQKVEFLVSFYNNEISEKSEIFDDQFSVERPDGSNFTLKIRSTKLEDSAMYFCASSEVSTEAFFGQGTRLTVV.